These 2 T cell receptor beta chains were sequenced from one sample in a study of blood T cell repertoires in COVID-19. TCRdb's copy holds only in-frame clones and misses some; the assay was immunoSEQ multiplex PCR. The table includes more than 95,000 clones, roughly four fifths detected once. The sample taken for sequencing was peripheral blood. The receptors derive from a man younger than 45 with COVID-19, enrolled during active disease.

The rearrangement links TRBV7-9 to TRBJ1-5, with D unresolved. Germline-derived CDR1 and CDR2 are SEHNR and FQNEAQ (reference sequence). V gave up 3 bases and J gave up 11 bases, with 17 bases separating them. The CDR3 loop spans 14 amino acids. DNA for the CDR3: TGTGCCAGCAGCTTCGGTACCTTTTGTGAAGCCCAGCATTTT. It is translated as CASSFGTFCEAQHF. Combining the CDR3 with reference TRBV7-9 and TRBJ1-5 gives the whole variable domain DTGVSQNPRHKITKRGQNVTFRCDPISEHNRLYWYRQTLGQGPEFLTYFQNEAQLEKSRLLSDRFSAERPKGSFSTLEIQRTEQGDSAMYLCASSFGTFCEAQHFGDGTRLSIL.

V gene TRBV7-9 combines with J gene TRBJ1-1, with 11 bases fitting TRBD1. The V and J ends lost 6 bases and 4 bases, in that order; junction bases with no gene match: 1. The CDR3 runs 13 residues. Germline CDR1 SEHNR, CDR2 FQNEAQ (reference sequence). The CDR3 DNA reads as TGTGCCAGCAGGGGACAGGGGGGCACTGAAGCTTTCTTT. Its translation is CASRGQGGTEAFF.